This T cell receptor beta chain appears in the sequencing data of a study of cytomegalovirus exposure and HLA in healthy donors. The PCR contained 60 Vbeta and 13 Jbeta primers. Sequencing used immunoSEQ multiplex PCR; TCRdb keeps in-frame clones, though not all of them. The table lists some 170,000 clones, about 86% of them singletons, with around 2.4% in the top ten. The CDR3 contains 15 residues. CDR1 and CDR2 from the germline V gene are MDHEN and SYDVKM. The ends lost 7 bases at V and 4 bases at J; junction bases unmatched: 7. The TCR was taken from a woman in her twenties or thirties in good health and CMV-seronegative. Sequencing was done on a sample of PBMCs. The V call is TRBV28, the J call TRBJ2-3, with 11 bases lining up with TRBD2. The chain's CDR3 is CASMTLLAGADTQYF. CDR3 nucleotides: TGTGCCAGCATGACCCTACTAGCGGGAGCAGATACGCAGTATTTT.